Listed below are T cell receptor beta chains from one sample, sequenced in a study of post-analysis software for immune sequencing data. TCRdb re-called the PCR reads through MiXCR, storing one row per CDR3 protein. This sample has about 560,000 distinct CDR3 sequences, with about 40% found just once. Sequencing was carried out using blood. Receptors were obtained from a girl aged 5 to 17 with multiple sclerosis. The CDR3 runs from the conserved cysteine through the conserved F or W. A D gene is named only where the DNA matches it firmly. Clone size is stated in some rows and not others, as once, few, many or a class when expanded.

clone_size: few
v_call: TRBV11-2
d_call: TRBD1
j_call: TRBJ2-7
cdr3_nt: TGTGCCAGCGGGACAGGGGCACTCGAGCAGTACTTC
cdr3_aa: CASGTGALEQYF

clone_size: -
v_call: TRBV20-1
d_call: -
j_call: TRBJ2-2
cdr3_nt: TGCAGTGCTAGAGATTCAGCAACAGGGCTCGGCGGGGAGCTGTTTTTT
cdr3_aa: CSARDSATGLGGELFF

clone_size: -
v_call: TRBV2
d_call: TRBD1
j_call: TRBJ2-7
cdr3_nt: TGCGCCAGCAGTGATGGCAGGGGGCGCTACGAGCAGTACTTC
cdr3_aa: CASSDGRGRYEQYF

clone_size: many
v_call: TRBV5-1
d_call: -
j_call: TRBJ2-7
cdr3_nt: TGCGCCAGCAGCTCAGGGGGGAGCTCCTACGAGCAGTACTTC
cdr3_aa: CASSSGGSSYEQYF

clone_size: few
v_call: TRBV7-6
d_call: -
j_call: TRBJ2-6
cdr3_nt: TGTGCCAGCAGCTTAGGATATCAGAGGGCTGGGGCCAACGTCCTGACTTTC
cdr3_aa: CASSLGYQRAGANVLTF

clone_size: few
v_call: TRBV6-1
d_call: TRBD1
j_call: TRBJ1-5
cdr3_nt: TGTGCCAGCCACAAATGGGGACAGGGGGTGCATTATAGCAATCAGCCCCAGCATTTT
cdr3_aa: CASHKWGQGVHYSNQPQHF

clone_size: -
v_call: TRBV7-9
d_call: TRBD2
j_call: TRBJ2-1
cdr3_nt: TGTGCCAGCAGCTTAGCGCGGGGGGCCTTGAGCTCCTACAATGAGCAGTTCTTC
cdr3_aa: CASSLARGALSSYNEQFF

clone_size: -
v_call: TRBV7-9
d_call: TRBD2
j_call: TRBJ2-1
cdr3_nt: TGTGCCAGCAGCCCAGCTCCCGGGACTAGGATGGTTGATGAGCAGTTCTTC
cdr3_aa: CASSPAPGTRMVDEQFF

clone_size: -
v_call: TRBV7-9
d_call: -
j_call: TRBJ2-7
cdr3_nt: TGTGCCAGCAGCTTTGAGAATGGCGAGCAGTACTTC
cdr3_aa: CASSFENGEQYF

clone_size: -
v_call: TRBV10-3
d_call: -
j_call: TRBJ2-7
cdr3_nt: TGTGCCATCAGTGCACGACGAGGGGGGAGGGCCAGCGAGCAGTACTTC
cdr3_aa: CAISARRGGRASEQYF

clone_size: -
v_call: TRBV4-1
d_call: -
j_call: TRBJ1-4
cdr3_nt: TGCGCCAGCAGCCAAAGTCTGGGGGAAAAACTGTTTTTT
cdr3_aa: CASSQSLGEKLFF

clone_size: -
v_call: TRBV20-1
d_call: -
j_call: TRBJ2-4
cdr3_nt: TGCAGTGCTATAGCATTCCAGGGAGAAGCCAAAAACATTCAGTACTTC
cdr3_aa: CSAIAFQGEAKNIQYF

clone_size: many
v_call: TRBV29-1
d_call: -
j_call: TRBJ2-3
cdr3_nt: TGCATCGCGTCGCGGGCGGACACAGATACGCAGTATTTT
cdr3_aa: CIASRADTDTQYF

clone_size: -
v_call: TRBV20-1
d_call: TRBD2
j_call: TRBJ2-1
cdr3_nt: TGCAGTGCTGCTTCTAGCGGGAGGAATGAGCAGTTCTTC
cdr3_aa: CSAASSGRNEQFF

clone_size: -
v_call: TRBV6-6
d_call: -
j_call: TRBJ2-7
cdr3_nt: TGTGCCAGCAGTTACTGGAACAGGCCAGAGGACGAGCAGTACTTC
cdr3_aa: CASSYWNRPEDEQYF

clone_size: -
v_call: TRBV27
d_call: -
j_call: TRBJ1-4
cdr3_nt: TGTGCCAGCAGTGGAGGGATTGGTGAAAAACTGTTTTTT
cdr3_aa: CASSGGIGEKLFF

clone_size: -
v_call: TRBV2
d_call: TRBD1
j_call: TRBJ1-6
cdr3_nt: TGTGCCGGGGGACAGGGAGTAGGTTCACCCCTCCACTTT
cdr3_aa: CAGGQGVGSPLHF

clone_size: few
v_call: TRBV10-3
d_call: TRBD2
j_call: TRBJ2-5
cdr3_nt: TGTGCCATCAGTGAGCCGGGGGGGCGGCGGGAGACCCAGTACTTC
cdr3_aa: CAISEPGGRRETQYF

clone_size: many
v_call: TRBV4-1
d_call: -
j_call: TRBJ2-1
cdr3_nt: TGCGCCAGCAGCCAAGGTGAAGGTGATGAGCAGTTCTTC
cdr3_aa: CASSQGEGDEQFF

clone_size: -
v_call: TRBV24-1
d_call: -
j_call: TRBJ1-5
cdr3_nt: TGTGCCACCAGTGATTCAGGGGTGGAGCAGCCCCAGCATTTT
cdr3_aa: CATSDSGVEQPQHF

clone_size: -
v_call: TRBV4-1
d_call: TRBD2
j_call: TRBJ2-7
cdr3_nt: TGCGCCAGCAGCCAAGGGAGGCTAGCGGGGGTCTACGAGCAGTACTTC
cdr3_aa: CASSQGRLAGVYEQYF

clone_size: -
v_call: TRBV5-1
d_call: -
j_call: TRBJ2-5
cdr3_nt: TGCGCCAGCAGCTTGGGGTGCGAGACCCAGTACTTC
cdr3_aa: CASSLGCETQYF

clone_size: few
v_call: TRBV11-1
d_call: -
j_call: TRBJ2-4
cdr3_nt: TGTGCCAGCAGTGATGAACAGGGTTTCAGTGGTGACATTCAGTACTTC
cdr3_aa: CASSDEQGFSGDIQYF

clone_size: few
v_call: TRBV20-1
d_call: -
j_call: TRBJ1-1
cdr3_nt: TGCAGTGCTAGAGATCTTGGCGCCACCACTGAAGCTTTCTTT
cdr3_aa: CSARDLGATTEAFF

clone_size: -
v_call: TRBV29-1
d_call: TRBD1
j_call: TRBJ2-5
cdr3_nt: TGCAGCGTGTCACAGGGGGTTGGAGAGACCCAGTACTTC
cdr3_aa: CSVSQGVGETQYF

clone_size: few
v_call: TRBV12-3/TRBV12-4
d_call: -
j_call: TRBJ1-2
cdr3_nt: TGTGCCAGCAGTTGGACACGGACTGGCTACACCTTC
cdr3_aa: CASSWTRTGYTF

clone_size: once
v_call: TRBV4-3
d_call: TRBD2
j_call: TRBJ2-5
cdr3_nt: TGCGCCAGCAGCCAAGGAAGGGCTAGCGGGGAAGAGACCCAGTACTTC
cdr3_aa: CASSQGRASGEETQYF

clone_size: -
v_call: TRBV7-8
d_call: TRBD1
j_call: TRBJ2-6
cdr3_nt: TGTGCCAGCAGCTTACGACAGGGGATAGAGAGCTCTGGGGCCAACGTCCTGACTTTC
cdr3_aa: CASSLRQGIESSGANVLTF

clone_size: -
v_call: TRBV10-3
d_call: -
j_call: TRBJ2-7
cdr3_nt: TGTGCCATCAGTGGAGTGAAGACGGGGTACGAGCAGTACTTC
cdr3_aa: CAISGVKTGYEQYF

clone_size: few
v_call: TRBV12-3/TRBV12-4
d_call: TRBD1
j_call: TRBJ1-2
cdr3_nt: TGTGCCAGCAACCCTACTGACAGGGGAGAGGGCTACACCTTC
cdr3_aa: CASNPTDRGEGYTF

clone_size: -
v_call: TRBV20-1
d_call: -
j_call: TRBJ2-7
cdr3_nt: TGCAGTGCTAAGGACAAGGATTACGAGCAGTACTTC
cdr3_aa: CSAKDKDYEQYF

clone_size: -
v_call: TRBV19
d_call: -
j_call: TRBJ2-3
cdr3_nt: TGTGCCAGTAGTATTGACAAGTACACAGATACGCAGTATTTT
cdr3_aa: CASSIDKYTDTQYF

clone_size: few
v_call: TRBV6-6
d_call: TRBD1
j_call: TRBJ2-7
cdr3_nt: TGTGCCAGCAGGGACGGGACAGGGAGTCACGAGCAGTACTTC
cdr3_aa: CASRDGTGSHEQYF

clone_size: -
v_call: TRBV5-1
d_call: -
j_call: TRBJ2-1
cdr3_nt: TGCGCCAGCAGCTTGGCCCAGGGTCTAGAAAGGAATAAGCAGTTCTTC
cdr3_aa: CASSLAQGLERNKQFF

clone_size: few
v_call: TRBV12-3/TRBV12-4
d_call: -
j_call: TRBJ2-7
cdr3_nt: TGTGCCAGCAGTAGTGCAGGGGTCCACGAGCAGTACTTC
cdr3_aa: CASSSAGVHEQYF

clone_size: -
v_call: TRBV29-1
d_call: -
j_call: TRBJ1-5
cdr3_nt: TGCAGCGTAGTGACGGGGGATCAGCCCCAGCATTTT
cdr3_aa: CSVVTGDQPQHF

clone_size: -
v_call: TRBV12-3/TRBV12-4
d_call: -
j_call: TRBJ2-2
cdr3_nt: TGTGCCAGCAGTGAAGCGAACACCGGGGAGCTGTTTTTT
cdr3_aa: CASSEANTGELFF